One and the same sample provided the 9 T cell receptor beta chains below, sequenced in a study of T cells after yellow fever vaccination. MiXCR, applied by TCRdb to the 5' RACE reads, yields one record per CDR3 protein. There are roughly 500,000 distinct CDR3 sequences in the sample; roughly 21% occur only once, and approximately 15% lies in the top ten. The material was PBMCs, obtained 15 days after the yellow fever booster vaccination. The origin of the receptors is a man younger than 40 who received the YFV17D yellow fever vaccine.

This clonotype has just a few counts. This chain uses TRBV28 with TRBJ2-7; D might be TRBD2 (5 bases). Germline V CDR1 and CDR2: MDHEN, SYDVKM. The CDR3 has 13 amino acids. The CDR3 nucleotides are TGTGCAGCTGGCCCGGGAAGCTCCTACGAGCAGTACTTC. Translation: CAAGPGSSYEQYF.

This chain connects TRBV7-2 to TRBJ2-5, with D uncertain. In germline, CDR1 is SGHTA, CDR2 FQGNSA. V was clipped by 5 bases and J by 5 bases, with 18 bases between them. The CDR3 runs 15 residues. In DNA form, the CDR3 reads TGTGCCAGCAGCACCGTATCTGGAGCGCAGGAGACCCAGTACTTC. This codes for CASSTVSGAQETQYF.

This clonotype has just a few counts. The genes are TRBV7-2 and TRBJ1-1, with 7 bases identical to TRBD1. CDR3 length: 16 residues. The V gene end was trimmed by 1 base and the J gene end by 0 bases; junction bases not matched to a gene: 5. The germline gives CDR1 SGHTA, CDR2 FQGNSA. CDR3: CASSLDGRGMNTEAFF. The CDR3 coding sequence is TGTGCCAGCAGCTTAGATGGCAGGGGGATGAACACTGAAGCTTTCTTT.

This clonotype was seen only a few times. CDR3 bases: TGTGCCAGCAGTTACTCACTAGCAGATAACACCGGGGAGCTGTTTTTT. As protein: CASSYSLADNTGELFF. The chain couples TRBV6-2 or TRBV6-3 to TRBJ2-2; maybe TRBD2 (6 bases). With 0 bases removed from V and 2 bases from J, the gap between germline ends came to 10 bases. In germline, CDR1 is MNHEY, CDR2 SVGEGT. There are 16 residues in the CDR3.

This rearrangement joins TRBV7-2 to TRBJ2-5; D possibly corresponds to TRBD2 (7 bases). Germline V lookup: CDR1 SGHTA, CDR2 FQGNSA. The CDR3 runs 16 residues. V was cut by 3 bases and J by 5 bases, with 19 bases left in between. CDR3 nucleotides: TGTGCCAGCAGCTTGCCACCCGGGGGGCCGCCGGAGACCCAGTACTTC. Translation: CASSLPPGGPPETQYF.

The chain couples TRBV25-1 to TRBJ2-7; D is unresolved. V shed 7 bases and J shed 1 base, with 11 bases lying between them. Per germline, CDR1 MGHDK and CDR2 SYGVNS. The CDR3 is made up of 13 amino acids. The CDR3 sequence: CASTRVGSYEQYF. CDR3 coding DNA: TGTGCCAGCACTAGGGTGGGGTCCTACGAGCAGTACTTC.

The rearrangement links TRBV6-2 or TRBV6-3 to TRBJ2-7; 8 bases agree with TRBD1. The CDR3 runs 15 residues. Germline V gene lookup returns CDR1 MNHEY and CDR2 SVGEGT. The ends lost 8 bases at V and 2 bases at J; junction bases unmatched: 11. The DNA for the CDR3 is TGTGCCAGCCAAAAGGCCGGGACAGGACCCTACGAGCAGTACTTC. Its protein is CASQKAGTGPYEQYF.

This clonotype was counted only a few times. The gene calls are TRBV29-1 and TRBJ2-7, with D possibly being TRBD2 (5 bases). V lost 4 bases to trimming and J lost 1 base, with 11 bases between them. There are 13 residues in the CDR3. CDR1 SQVTM and CDR2 ANQGSEA come from the germline V gene. The CDR3 coding sequence is TGCAGCGTTGTACCAGCGGATTCCTACGAGCAGTACTTC. It codes for CSVVPADSYEQYF.

This clonotype was picked up a small number of times. The genes are TRBV7-2 and TRBJ2-7, with D hard to call. Germline V lookup: CDR1 SGHTA, CDR2 FQGNSA. The ends were cut back, 2 bases at V and 3 bases at J, with 5 bases in the middle. This CDR3 is 12 amino acids long. The chain's CDR3 is CASSLNYYEQYF. For the CDR3, the DNA is TGTGCCAGCAGCTTAAACTACTACGAGCAGTACTTC. Looking up the rest from reference TRBV7-2 and TRBJ2-7 gives the full variable domain: GAGVSQSPSNKVTEKGKDVELRCDPISGHTALYWYRQSLGQGLEFLIYFQGNSAPDKSGLPSDRFSAERTGGSVSTLTIQRTQQEDSAVYLCASSLNYYEQYFGPGTRLTVT.